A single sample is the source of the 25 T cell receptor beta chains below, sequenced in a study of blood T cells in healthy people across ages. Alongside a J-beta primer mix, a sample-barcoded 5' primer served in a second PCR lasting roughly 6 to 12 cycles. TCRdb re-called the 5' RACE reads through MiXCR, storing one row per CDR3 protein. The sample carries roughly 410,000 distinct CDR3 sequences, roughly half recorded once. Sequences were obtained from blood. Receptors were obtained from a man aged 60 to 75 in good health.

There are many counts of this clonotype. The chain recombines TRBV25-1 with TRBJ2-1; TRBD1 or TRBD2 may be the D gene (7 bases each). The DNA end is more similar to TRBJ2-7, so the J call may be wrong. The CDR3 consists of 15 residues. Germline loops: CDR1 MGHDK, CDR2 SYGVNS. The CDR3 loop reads CASSGGGTVYNEQYF. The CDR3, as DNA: TGTGCCAGCAGTGGGGGGGGGACAGTCTACAATGAGCAGTACTTC.

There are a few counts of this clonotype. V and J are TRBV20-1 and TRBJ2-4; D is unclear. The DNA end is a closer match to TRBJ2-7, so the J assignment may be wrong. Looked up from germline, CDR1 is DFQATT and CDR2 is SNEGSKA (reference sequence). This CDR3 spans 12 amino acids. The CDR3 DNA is TGCAGTGCAAGCCCTATGCTTTACGAGCAGTACTTC. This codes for CSASPMLYEQYF.

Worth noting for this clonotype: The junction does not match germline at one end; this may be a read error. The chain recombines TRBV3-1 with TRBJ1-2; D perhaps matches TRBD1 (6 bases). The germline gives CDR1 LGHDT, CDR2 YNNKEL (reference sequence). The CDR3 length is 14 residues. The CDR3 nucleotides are TGTGTCAGCAGCCAAGAAGTCAGGGGCTCTGGCTACACCTTC. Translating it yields CVSSQEVRGSGYTF.

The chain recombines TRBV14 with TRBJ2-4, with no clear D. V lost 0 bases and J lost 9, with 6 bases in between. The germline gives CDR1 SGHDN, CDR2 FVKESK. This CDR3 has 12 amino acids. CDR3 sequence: CASSQDWGIQYF. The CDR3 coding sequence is TGTGCCAGCAGCCAAGATTGGGGCATTCAGTACTTC.

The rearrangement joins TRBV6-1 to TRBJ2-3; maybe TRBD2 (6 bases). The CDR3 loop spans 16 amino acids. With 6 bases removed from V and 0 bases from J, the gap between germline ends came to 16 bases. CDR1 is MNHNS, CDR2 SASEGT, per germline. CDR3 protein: CASSALAGPSTDTQYF. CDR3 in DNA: TGTGCCAGCAGCGCCCTGGCGGGGCCGAGCACAGATACGCAGTATTTT.

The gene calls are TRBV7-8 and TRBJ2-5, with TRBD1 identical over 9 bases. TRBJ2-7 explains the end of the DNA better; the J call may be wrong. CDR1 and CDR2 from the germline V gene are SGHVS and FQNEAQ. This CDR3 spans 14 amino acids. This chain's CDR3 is CASRLGTGPYEQYF. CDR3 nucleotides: TGTGCCAGCAGACTCGGGACAGGGCCATACGAGCAGTACTTC.

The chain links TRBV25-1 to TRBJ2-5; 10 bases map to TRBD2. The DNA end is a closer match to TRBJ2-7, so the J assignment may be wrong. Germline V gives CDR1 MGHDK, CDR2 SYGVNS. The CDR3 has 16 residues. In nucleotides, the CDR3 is TGTGCCAGCAGTTCGTCGACTAGCGGGTCGGGCTACGAGCAGTACTTC. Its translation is CASSSSTSGSGYEQYF.

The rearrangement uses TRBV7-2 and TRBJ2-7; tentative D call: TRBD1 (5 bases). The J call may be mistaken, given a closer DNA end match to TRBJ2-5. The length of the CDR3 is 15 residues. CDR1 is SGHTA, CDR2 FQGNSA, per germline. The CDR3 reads CASSFGAVVFETQYF. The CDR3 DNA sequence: TGTGCCAGCAGCTTTGGGGCGGTTGTCTTTGAGACCCAGTACTTC.

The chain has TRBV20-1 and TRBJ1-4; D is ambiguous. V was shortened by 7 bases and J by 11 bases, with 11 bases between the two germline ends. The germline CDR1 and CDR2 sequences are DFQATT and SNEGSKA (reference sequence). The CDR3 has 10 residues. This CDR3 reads CSVGPGKLFF. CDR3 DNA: TGCAGTGTCGGCCCCGGGAAACTGTTTTTT.

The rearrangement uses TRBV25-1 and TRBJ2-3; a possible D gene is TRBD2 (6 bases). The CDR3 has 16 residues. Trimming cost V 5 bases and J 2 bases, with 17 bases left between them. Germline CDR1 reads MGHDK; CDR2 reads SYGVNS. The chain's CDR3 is CASSPLPAGSTDTQYF. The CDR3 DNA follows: TGTGCCAGCAGTCCCCTCCCTGCGGGATCCACAGATACGCAGTATTTT.

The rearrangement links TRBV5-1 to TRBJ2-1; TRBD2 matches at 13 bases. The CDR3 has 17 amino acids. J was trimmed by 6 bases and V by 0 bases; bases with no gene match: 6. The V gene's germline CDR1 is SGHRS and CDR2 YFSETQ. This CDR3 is CASSLGTSGSKGNEQFF. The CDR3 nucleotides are TGCGCCAGCAGCTTGGGGACTAGCGGGAGTAAGGGCAATGAGCAGTTCTTC.

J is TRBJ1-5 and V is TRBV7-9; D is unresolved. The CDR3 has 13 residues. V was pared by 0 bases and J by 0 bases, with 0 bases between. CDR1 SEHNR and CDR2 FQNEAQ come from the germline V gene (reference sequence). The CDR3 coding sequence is TGTGCCAGCAGCTTAGCTAGCAATCAGCCCCAGCATTTT. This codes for CASSLASNQPQHF.

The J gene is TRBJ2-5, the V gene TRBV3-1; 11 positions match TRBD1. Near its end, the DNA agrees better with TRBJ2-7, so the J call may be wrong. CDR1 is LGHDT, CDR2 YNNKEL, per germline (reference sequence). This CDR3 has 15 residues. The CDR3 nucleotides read TGTGCCAGCAGCCAAGATAGGACAGGGGGCGACGAGCAGTACTTC. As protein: CASSQDRTGGDEQYF.

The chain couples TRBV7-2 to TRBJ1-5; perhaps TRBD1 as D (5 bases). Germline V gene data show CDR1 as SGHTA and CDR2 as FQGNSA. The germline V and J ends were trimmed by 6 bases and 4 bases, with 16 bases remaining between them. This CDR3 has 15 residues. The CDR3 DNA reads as TGTGCCAGCAGTCCTGGGGGTCCGGGAAATCAGCCCCAGCATTTT. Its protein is CASSPGGPGNQPQHF.

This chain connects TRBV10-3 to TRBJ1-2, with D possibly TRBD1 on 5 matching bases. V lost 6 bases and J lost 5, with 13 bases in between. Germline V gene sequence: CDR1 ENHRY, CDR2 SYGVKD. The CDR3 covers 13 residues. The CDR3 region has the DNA TGTGCCATCAGGGGGGTCTCGATTTATGGCTACACCTTC. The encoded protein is CAIRGVSIYGYTF.

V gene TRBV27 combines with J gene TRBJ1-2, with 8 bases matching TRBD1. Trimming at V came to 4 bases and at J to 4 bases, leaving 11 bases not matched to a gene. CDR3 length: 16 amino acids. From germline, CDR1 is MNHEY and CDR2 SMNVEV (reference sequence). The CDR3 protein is CASSSGQAPGVYGYTF. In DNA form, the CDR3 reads TGTGCCAGCAGTTCGGGACAGGCTCCCGGGGTCTATGGCTACACCTTC.

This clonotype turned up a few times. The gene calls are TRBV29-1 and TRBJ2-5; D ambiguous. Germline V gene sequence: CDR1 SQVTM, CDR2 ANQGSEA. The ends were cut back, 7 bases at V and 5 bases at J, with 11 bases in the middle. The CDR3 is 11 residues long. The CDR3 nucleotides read TGCAGCGAGGTCGCCGGGGAGACCCAGTACTTC. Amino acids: CSEVAGETQYF. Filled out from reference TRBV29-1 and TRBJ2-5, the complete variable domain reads SAVISQKPSRDICQRGTSLTIQCQVDSQVTMMFWYRQQPGQSLTLIATANQGSEATYESGFVIDKFPISRPNLTFSTLTVSNMSPEDSSIYLCSEVAGETQYFGPGTRLLVL.

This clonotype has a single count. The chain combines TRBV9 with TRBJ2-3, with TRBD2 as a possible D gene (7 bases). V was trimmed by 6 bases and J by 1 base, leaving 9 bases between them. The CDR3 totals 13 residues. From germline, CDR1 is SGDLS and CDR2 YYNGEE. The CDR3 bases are TGTGCCAGCAAGGGGGGGGGCACAGATACGCAGTATTTT. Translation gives CASKGGGTDTQYF.

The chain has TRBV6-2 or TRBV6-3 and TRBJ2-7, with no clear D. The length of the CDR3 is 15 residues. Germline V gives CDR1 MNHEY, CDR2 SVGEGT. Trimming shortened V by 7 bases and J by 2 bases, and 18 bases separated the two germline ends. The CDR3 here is CASTRFGVPTYEQYF. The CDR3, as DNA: TGTGCCAGCACTCGCTTCGGCGTCCCAACCTACGAGCAGTACTTC.

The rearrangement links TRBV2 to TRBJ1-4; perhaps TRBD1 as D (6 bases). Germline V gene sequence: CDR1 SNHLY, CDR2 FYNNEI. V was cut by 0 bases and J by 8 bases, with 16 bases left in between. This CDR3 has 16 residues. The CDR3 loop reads CASSEARLGGQEKLFF. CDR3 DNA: TGTGCCAGCAGTGAAGCGCGCCTGGGGGGCCAGGAAAAACTGTTTTTT.

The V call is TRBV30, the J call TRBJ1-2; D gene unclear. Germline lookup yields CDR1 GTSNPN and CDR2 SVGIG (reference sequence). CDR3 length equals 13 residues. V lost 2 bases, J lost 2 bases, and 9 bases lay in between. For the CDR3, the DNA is TGTGCCTGGAGTTCCCGTGGAAACTATGGCTACACCTTC. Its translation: CAWSSRGNYGYTF.

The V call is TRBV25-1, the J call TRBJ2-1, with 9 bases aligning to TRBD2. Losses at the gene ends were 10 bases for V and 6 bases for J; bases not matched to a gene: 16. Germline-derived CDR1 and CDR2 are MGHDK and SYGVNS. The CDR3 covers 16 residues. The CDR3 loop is CATRRGGLAGPNEQFF. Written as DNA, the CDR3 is TGTGCCACCCGAAGGGGTGGGCTAGCGGGACCCAATGAGCAGTTCTTC. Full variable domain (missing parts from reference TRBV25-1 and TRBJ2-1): EADIYQTPRYLVIGTGKKITLECSQTMGHDKMYWYQQDPGMELHLIHYSYGVNSTEKGDLSSESTVSRIRTEHFPLTLESARPSHTSQYLCATRRGGLAGPNEQFFGPGTRLTVL.

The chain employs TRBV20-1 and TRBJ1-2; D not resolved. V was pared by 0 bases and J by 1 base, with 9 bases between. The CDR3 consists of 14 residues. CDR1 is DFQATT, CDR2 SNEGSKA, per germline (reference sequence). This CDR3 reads CSARDLTINYGYTF. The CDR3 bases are TGCAGTGCTAGAGATCTGACCATTAACTATGGCTACACCTTC.

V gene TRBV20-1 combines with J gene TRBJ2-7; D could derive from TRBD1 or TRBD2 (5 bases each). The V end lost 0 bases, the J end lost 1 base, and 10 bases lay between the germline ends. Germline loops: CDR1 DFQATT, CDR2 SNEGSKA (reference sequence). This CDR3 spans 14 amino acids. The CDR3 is CSARDLGASYEQYF. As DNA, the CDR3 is TGCAGTGCTAGAGATCTCGGGGCTTCCTACGAGCAGTACTTC.

The CDR3 sequence is CASSWELAGVIDTQYF. The CDR3 nucleotides are TGTGCCAGCAGCTGGGAGCTAGCGGGAGTAATAGATACGCAGTATTTT. The chain carries TRBV7-8 and TRBJ2-3; 10 bases are shared with TRBD2. V gave up 4 bases and J gave up 5 bases; unmatched junction bases: 9. This CDR3 is built from 16 residues. Germline assignment: CDR1 SGHVS and CDR2 FQNEAQ.